Below, 9 T cell receptor beta chains from the same sample are listed, as sequenced in a study of cytomegalovirus exposure and HLA in healthy donors. Researchers ran the PCR with 60 Vbeta and 13 Jbeta primers. Clones were sequenced by immunoSEQ multiplex PCR, and TCRdb holds only the in-frame ones, with some missing. The sample records about 190,000 clones, 80% to 85% being singletons. Sequencing input: PBMCs. Receptor source: a man in his forties in good health and CMV-seropositive.

The chain combines TRBV23-1 with TRBJ2-3; no definite D call. TRBV23-1 counts as an open reading frame of uncertain function. Trimming cost V 4 bases and J 2 bases, with 19 bases left between them. This CDR3 region has 17 residues. CDR3: CASSPCCRLVTTDTQYF. DNA for the CDR3: TGCGCCAGCAGTCCCTGCTGCCGCCTAGTAACCACAGATACGCAGTATTTT.

V usage is TRBV29-1 and J usage is TRBJ1-6; maybe TRBD1 (5 bases). Germline V gene sequence: CDR1 SQVTM, CDR2 ANQGSEA. The CDR3 is 15 amino acids. With 6 bases removed from V and 10 bases from J, the gap between germline ends came to 22 bases. The CDR3 reads CSVTLDGAVNSPLHF. The CDR3 coding sequence is TGCAGCGTCACGCTCGATGGGGCAGTTAACTCACCCCTCCACTTT.

The chain couples TRBV19 to TRBJ1-6; TRBD1 aligns across 8 bases. The CDR3 is made up of 14 amino acids. V shed 5 bases, J shed 6 bases, and the junction held 3 bases outside the gene matches. Germline loops: CDR1 LNHDA, CDR2 SQIVND (reference sequence). CDR3 region: CASSLTGGNSPLHF. CDR3 in DNA: TGTGCCAGTAGTCTCACAGGGGGTAATTCACCCCTCCACTTT.

The CDR3 nucleotides read TGTGCCAGCAGCGAGGGGGCTTGGAATCAGCCCCAGCATTTT. Residues: CASSEGAWNQPQHF. V and J are TRBV9 and TRBJ1-5, with 7 bases identical to TRBD1. J gave up 4 bases and V 3 bases, and 4 bases lay outside the gene matches. The length of the CDR3 is 14 residues. Germline V lookup: CDR1 SGDLS, CDR2 YYNGEE. The full variable domain, in which reference TRBV9 and TRBJ1-5 provide the parts outside the CDR3, is DSGVTQTPKHLITATGQRVTLRCSPRSGDLSVYWYQQSLDQGLQFLIQYYNGEERAKGNILERFSAQQFPDLHSELNLSSLELGDSALYFCASSEGAWNQPQHFGDGTRLSIL.

This clone occurred once. V gene TRBV4-3 combines with J gene TRBJ2-2; the D gene is possibly TRBD2 (5 bases). Germline values: CDR1 LGHNA, CDR2 YSLEER. V was shortened by 3 bases and J by 7 bases, with 15 bases between the two germline ends. This CDR3 is 15 amino acids long. CDR3 residues: CASSHDTGEGGELFF. Here the CDR3 DNA reads TGCGCCAGCAGCCACGACACCGGTGAGGGCGGGGAGCTGTTTTTT.

This sequence joins TRBV9 and TRBJ2-1, with D possibly matching TRBD2 (6 bases). The V end was cut by 10 bases, the J end by 7 bases, with 18 bases between. Germline V gene lookup returns CDR1 SGDLS and CDR2 YYNGEE. This CDR3 has 13 residues. In DNA, the CDR3 is TGTGCCCCAAATACGGGGGTCGGGAATGAGCAGTTCTTC. This sequence encodes CAPNTGVGNEQFF. Together with reference TRBV9 and TRBJ2-1, the CDR3 gives the full variable domain: DSGVTQTPKHLITATGQRVTLRCSPRSGDLSVYWYQQSLDQGLQFLIQYYNGEERAKGNILERFSAQQFPDLHSELNLSSLELGDSALYFCAPNTGVGNEQFFGPGTRLTVL.

Only a few counts were recorded for this clone. The genes are TRBV7-9 and TRBJ1-3; TRBD1 is a possible D gene (5 bases). This CDR3 comprises 15 residues. Germline V gene data show CDR1 as SEHNR and CDR2 as FQNEAQ (reference sequence). The germline V and J ends were trimmed by 3 bases and 8 bases, with 17 bases remaining between them. CDR3: CASSFSADTTDTIYF. Written as DNA, the CDR3 is TGTGCCAGCAGCTTTTCCGCGGACACAACGGACACCATATATTTT. Together with reference TRBV7-9 and TRBJ1-3, the CDR3 gives the full variable domain: DTGVSQNPRHKITKRGQNVTFRCDPISEHNRLYWYRQTLGQGPEFLTYFQNEAQLEKSRLLSDRFSAERPKGSFSTLEIQRTEQGDSAMYLCASSFSADTTDTIYFGEGSWLTVV.

This clone was counted a few times. The chain links TRBV27 to TRBJ1-2, with 9 bases matching TRBD1. Germline V gives CDR1 MNHEY, CDR2 SMNVEV (reference sequence). V shed 4 bases, J shed 1 base, and the junction held 10 bases outside the gene matches. The CDR3 is 17 residues long. The CDR3 reads CASSSYRTGDLNYGYTF. The DNA for the CDR3 is TGTGCCAGCAGTTCTTATCGGACAGGGGACCTTAACTATGGCTACACCTTC.

The J gene is TRBJ1-1, the V gene TRBV5-6; TRBD1 matches at 7 bases. The V and J ends lost 6 bases and 1 base, in that order; junction bases with no gene match: 6. CDR1 SGHDT and CDR2 YYEEEE come from the germline V gene. The CDR3 sequence is 14 residues long. CDR3: CASITQGRNTEAFF. The CDR3 DNA is TGTGCCAGCATCACACAGGGGCGGAACACTGAAGCTTTCTTT.